The entry that follows covers one T cell receptor (beta chain) sequence. This specimen comes from a study of PD-1 blockade in mismatch repair-deficient tumors. At the level of the study: All were previously treated, progressing patients with 12 mismatch repair-deficient cancer types.

Only in-frame clones appear in the TCRdb table, and some are missing; sequencing was by immunoSEQ multiplex PCR. The table lists about 24,000 clones, 75% to 85% of them singletons, with around 20% in the top ten. Every patient had mismatch repair deficiency by PCR or immunohistochemistry. TCR sequencing covered a few patients who responded to pembrolizumab. The length of the CDR3 is 16 residues. CDR1 and CDR2 (germline): LNHDA, SQIVND (reference sequence). Trimming removed 0 bases at V and 6 bases at J, with 14 bases between. The sample consisted of peripheral blood, taken 12 weeks after starting pembrolizumab. J is TRBJ2-2 and V is TRBV19; a possible D gene is TRBD2 (6 bases). This sequence was found in an adult with mismatch repair-deficient cancer. The CDR3 here is CASSIEHGSSAGELFF. The DNA for the CDR3 is TGTGCCAGTAGTATAGAGCACGGGAGTAGCGCCGGGGAGCTGTTTTTT.